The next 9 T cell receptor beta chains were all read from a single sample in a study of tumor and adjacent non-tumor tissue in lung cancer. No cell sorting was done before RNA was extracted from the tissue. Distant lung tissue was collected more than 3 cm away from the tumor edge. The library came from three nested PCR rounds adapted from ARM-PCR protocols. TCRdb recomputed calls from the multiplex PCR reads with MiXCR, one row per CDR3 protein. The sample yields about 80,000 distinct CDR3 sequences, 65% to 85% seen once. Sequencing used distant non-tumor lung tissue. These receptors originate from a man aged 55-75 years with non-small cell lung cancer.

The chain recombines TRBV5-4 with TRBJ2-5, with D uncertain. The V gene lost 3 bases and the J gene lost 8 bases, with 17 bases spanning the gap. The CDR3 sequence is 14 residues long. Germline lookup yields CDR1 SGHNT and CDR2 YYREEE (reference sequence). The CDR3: CASSSSRRAETQYF. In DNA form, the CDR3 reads TGTGCCAGCAGCTCGTCGAGGAGAGCCGAAACCCAGTACTTC.

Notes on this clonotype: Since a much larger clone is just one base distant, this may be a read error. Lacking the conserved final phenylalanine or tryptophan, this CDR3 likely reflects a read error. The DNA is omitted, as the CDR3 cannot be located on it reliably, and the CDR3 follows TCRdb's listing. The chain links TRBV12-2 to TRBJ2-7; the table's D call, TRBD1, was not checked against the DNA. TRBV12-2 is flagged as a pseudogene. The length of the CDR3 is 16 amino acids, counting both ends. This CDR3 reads CASRLPHRGRIYEQYL.

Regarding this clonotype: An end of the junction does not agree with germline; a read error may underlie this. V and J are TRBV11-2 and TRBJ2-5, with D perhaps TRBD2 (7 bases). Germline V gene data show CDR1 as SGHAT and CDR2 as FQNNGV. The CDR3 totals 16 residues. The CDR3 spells CACRFTMGGPKETQYF. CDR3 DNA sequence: TGTGCCTGCAGGTTCACAATGGGGGGGCCAAAGGAGACCCAGTACTTC.

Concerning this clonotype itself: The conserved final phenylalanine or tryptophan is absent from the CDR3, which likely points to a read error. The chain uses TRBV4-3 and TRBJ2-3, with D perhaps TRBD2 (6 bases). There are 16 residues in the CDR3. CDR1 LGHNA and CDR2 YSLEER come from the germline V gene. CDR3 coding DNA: TGCACCAGTAGCCAAGATAGAGCGGGCGCCACAGATACGCAGTATCTT. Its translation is CTSSQDRAGATDTQYL.

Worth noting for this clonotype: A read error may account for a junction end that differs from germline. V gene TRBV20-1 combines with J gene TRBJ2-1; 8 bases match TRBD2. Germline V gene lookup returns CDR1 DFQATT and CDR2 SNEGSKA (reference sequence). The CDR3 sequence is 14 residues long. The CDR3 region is CNAPGLASYNDQFF. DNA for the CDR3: TGCAATGCCCCCGGACTAGCCTCCTACAATGATCAGTTCTTC.

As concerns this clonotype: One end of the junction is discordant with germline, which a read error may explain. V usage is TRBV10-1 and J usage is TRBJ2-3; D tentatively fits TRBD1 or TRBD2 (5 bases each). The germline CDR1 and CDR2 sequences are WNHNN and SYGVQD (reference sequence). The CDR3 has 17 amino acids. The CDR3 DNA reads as TGCGCCAACAGTGAGGAGGCCGGGACCCACAACACAGAAACGCAGTATTTT. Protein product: CANSEEAGTHNTETQYF.

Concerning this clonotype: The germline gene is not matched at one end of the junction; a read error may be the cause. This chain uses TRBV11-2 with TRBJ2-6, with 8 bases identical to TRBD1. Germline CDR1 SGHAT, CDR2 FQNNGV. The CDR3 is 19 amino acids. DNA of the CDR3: TGTGCCAGCAGCTTAGTTCCAAAGGACAGGGCCTCTGGAGCAAACGTCCTGACATTC. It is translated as CASSLVPKDRASGANVLTF.

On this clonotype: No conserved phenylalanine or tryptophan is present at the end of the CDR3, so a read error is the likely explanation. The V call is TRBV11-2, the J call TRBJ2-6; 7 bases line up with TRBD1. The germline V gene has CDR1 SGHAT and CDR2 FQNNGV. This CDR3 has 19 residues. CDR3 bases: TGTGTCAGCAGCTTAGTTCCAAAGGACAGGCCCTCCGGGGCCAACGTCCTGACTTTA. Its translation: CVSSLVPKDRPSGANVLTL.

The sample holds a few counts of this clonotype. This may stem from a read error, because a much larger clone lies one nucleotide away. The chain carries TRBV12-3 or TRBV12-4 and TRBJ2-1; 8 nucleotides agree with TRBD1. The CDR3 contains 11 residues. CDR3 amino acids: CASLKDRERFF. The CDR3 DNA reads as TGTGCCAGCCTCAAGGACAGGGAGCGGTTCTTC.